This T cell receptor (beta chain) was recovered during a study of beta chain features in type 1 diabetes. Study-level findings and limits: cDNA-based sequencing might over-represent cells highly expressing TCR. PCR might show a preference for shorter templates, equally across patients and controls.

Comment on this clone: The target antigen is unknown.

All of the isolated RNA was reverse transcribed, so expressed TCRB transcripts were sequenced. Using immunoSEQ multiplex PCR, the repertoire was profiled, and TCRdb retains in-frame clones only, with some absent. The sample has 300,000 to 400,000 clones; 8% are singletons. The sample consisted of central memory CD4+ T cells from blood. This sequence originates from a young woman in good health.

The CDR3 DNA sequence: TGTGCCAGCAGCTTAGTTGGACTAGCGGGAGGCCCAGATACGCAGTATTTT. This sequence encodes CASSLVGLAGGPDTQYF. The chain combines TRBV7-2 with TRBJ2-3, with 14 bases lining up with TRBD2. CDR1 and CDR2 (germline): SGHTA, FQGNSA. The CDR3 is made up of 17 amino acids. The trim removed 1 base at V and 4 bases at J, leaving 4 bases unmatched.